Shown below are 19 T cell receptor beta chains from a single sample sequenced in a study of blood T cell repertoires in COVID-19. Sequencing used immunoSEQ multiplex PCR; TCRdb keeps in-frame clones, though not all of them. The sample lists around 99,000 clones, less than 85% occurring once. Material: peripheral blood. The origin of the receptors is a human donor in a cohort sampled during active or convalescent COVID-19.

CDR3 nucleotide sequence: TGTGCCAGCAGCGGGACTAGCGGCCGCGCCGGGGAGCTGTTTTTT. Protein product: CASSGTSGRAGELFF. The V and J genes are TRBV9 and TRBJ2-2, with 10 positions matching TRBD2. Germline lookup yields CDR1 SGDLS and CDR2 YYNGEE. The V and J ends lost 3 bases and 6 bases, in that order; junction bases with no gene match: 5. CDR3 length equals 15 residues.

The J gene is TRBJ2-5, the V gene TRBV6-2 or TRBV6-3; TRBD2 aligns across 8 bases. CDR1 and CDR2 from the germline V gene are MNHEY and SVGEGT. This CDR3 has 17 amino acids. J gave up 4 bases and V 4 bases, and 14 bases lay outside the gene matches. For the CDR3, the DNA is TGTGCCAGCAGTTCCTCCGGGACTAGGAAGTCCCGAGAGACCCAGTACTTC. Protein product: CASSSSGTRKSRETQYF.

This clone was counted a few times. The V and J genes are TRBV19 and TRBJ1-2; TRBD1 aligns across 7 bases. This CDR3 has 13 residues. Germline values: CDR1 LNHDA, CDR2 SQIVND (reference sequence). The V and J ends lost 6 bases and 6 bases, in that order; junction bases with no gene match: 7. This CDR3 reads CASSPTGTHGYTF. CDR3 bases: TGTGCCAGTAGCCCGACAGGGACCCATGGCTACACCTTC.

This chain links TRBV24-1 with TRBJ2-1; D might be TRBD2 (5 bases). Per germline, CDR1 KGHDR and CDR2 SFDVKD. V dropped 6 bases and J dropped 7 bases, with 9 bases sitting between them. CDR3 length: 12 amino acids. The CDR3 region is CATSTTGNEQFF. The CDR3 DNA is TGTGCCACCAGTACAACGGGGAATGAGCAGTTCTTC.

Only one count was recorded for this clone. This sequence joins TRBV23-1 and TRBJ2-5; 12 bases line up with TRBD2. TRBV23-1 is classed as an ORF, of uncertain function. The V segment lost 4 bases and the J segment 4 bases; nucleotides outside the gene matches: 7. The CDR3 is 16 residues long. The chain's CDR3 is CASSPPGLAGGETQYF. The CDR3 nucleotides are TGCGCCAGCAGTCCACCGGGACTAGCGGGCGGAGAGACCCAGTACTTC.

This chain joins TRBV7-2 and TRBJ1-6; D remains unclear. The CDR3 loop spans 16 amino acids. CDR1 and CDR2 from the germline V gene are SGHTA and FQGNSA. Trimming left V 0 bases short and J 6 bases short, with 12 bases between. The CDR3 here is CASSLALSGSNSPLHF. The CDR3 DNA is TGTGCCAGCAGCTTAGCGCTATCGGGGAGTAATTCACCCCTCCACTTT.

The chain joins TRBV7-2 to TRBJ1-1, with 8 bases aligning to TRBD1. This CDR3 region has 18 residues. With V trimmed by 0 bases and J by 4 bases, 13 bases remained unmatched. CDR1 is SGHTA, CDR2 FQGNSA, per germline. In DNA form, the CDR3 reads TGTGCCAGCAGCTTAGCTTGGCGGGCAGGGGGCGTTTTCACTGAAGCTTTCTTT. This gives the protein CASSLAWRAGGVFTEAFF. Looking up the rest from reference TRBV7-2 and TRBJ1-1 gives the full variable domain: GAGVSQSPSNKVTEKGKDVELRCDPISGHTALYWYRQSLGQGLEFLIYFQGNSAPDKSGLPSDRFSAERTGGSVSTLTIQRTQQEDSAVYLCASSLAWRAGGVFTEAFFGQGTRLTVV.

The chain joins TRBV15 to TRBJ2-7, with 8 bases identical to TRBD1. Germline CDR1 and CDR2: LNHNV and YYDKDF (reference sequence). V was clipped by 4 bases and J by 0 bases; unmatched bases: 20. The CDR3 spans 20 residues. CDR3 in amino acids: CATSTQKAGTGLPSSYEQYF. CDR3 nucleotides: TGTGCCACCAGCACCCAGAAAGCCGGGACAGGACTACCGAGCTCCTACGAGCAGTACTTC.

CDR3 DNA: TGTGCCACCAGTGATTCGGGACAGGGCCCAGATACGCAGTATTTT. Translation: CATSDSGQGPDTQYF. The V gene is TRBV24-1, the J gene TRBJ2-3, with TRBD1 identical over 9 bases. The V and J ends lost 2 bases and 4 bases, in that order; junction bases with no gene match: 3. The germline V gene encodes CDR1 KGHDR and CDR2 SFDVKD. The CDR3 sequence is 15 residues long.

This clone was observed at least ten times. The V call is TRBV19, the J call TRBJ1-4; D unresolved. The CDR3 is made up of 13 amino acids. Germline V gene lookup returns CDR1 LNHDA and CDR2 SQIVND (reference sequence). Trimming left V 3 bases short and J 2 bases short, with 4 bases between. The CDR3 region has the DNA TGTGCCAGTAGTATTTCGACTAATGAAAAACTGTTTTTT. It yields the protein CASSISTNEKLFF.

The V gene is TRBV3-1 (or the pseudogene TRBV3-2), the J gene TRBJ2-5, with D possibly matching TRBD2 (6 bases). Per germline, CDR1 LGHDT and CDR2 YNNKEL (reference sequence). V was trimmed by 3 bases and J by 2 bases, leaving 10 bases between them. This CDR3 comprises 14 residues. The CDR3 DNA reads as TGTGCCAGCAGCCAGTCCCTAGCGCAAGAGACCCAGTACTTC. It translates to CASSQSLAQETQYF.

The chain joins TRBV28 to TRBJ2-4; TRBD1 is a possible D gene (6 bases). This CDR3 is built from 13 residues. V was cut by 10 bases and J by 4 bases, with 14 bases left in between. The germline gives CDR1 MDHEN, CDR2 SYDVKM. CDR3 DNA sequence: TGTGCCACAGAGGGGGTTGTGAAAAACATTCAGTACTTC. Its protein is CATEGVVKNIQYF.

In DNA, the CDR3 is TGTGCCAGCAGCTTGGGAACAGGGGGCGAAACCGGGGAGCTGTTTTTT. As protein: CASSLGTGGETGELFF. The chain has TRBV7-6 and TRBJ2-2; 9 positions agree with TRBD1. The CDR3 has 16 residues. The J segment lost 5 bases and the V segment lost 3 bases, leaving 7 bases of the junction unmatched. Germline loops: CDR1 SGHVS, CDR2 FNYEAQ.

The chain combines TRBV7-9 with TRBJ2-7; D may be TRBD2 (7 bases). V lost 5 bases to trimming and J lost 1 base, with 12 bases between them. This CDR3 is built from 14 residues. From germline, CDR1 is SEHNR and CDR2 FQNEAQ (reference sequence). CDR3 protein: CASSLGGESYEQYF. Here the CDR3 DNA reads TGTGCCAGCAGCCTAGGGGGGGAATCCTACGAGCAGTACTTC.

This chain connects TRBV27 to TRBJ2-7; possible D gene TRBD2, 6 bases. The CDR3 has 15 residues. V was cut by 2 bases and J by 2 bases, with 13 bases left in between. The germline CDR1 and CDR2 sequences are MNHEY and SMNVEV (reference sequence). The CDR3 protein is CASSLRGTPAYEQYF. The CDR3 bases are TGTGCCAGCAGTTTAAGAGGGACTCCTGCCTACGAGCAGTACTTC.

The chain combines TRBV12-3 or TRBV12-4 with TRBJ2-5, with 8 bases aligning to TRBD1. The CDR3 consists of 13 residues. After removal of 6 bases from V and 5 bases from J, the junction contained 5 bases not matched to a gene. The CDR3 bases are TGTGCCAGCAGCCGGACAGGGTCCGAGACCCAGTACTTC. Its translation: CASSRTGSETQYF.

The rearrangement links TRBV1 to TRBJ2-3; TRBD2, the table's D call, lacks a check against the DNA. TRBV1 is a pseudogene. CDR3 length equals 18 residues. As DNA, the CDR3 is TGCACCAGCAGCCAAGATTGGGAAGCGGGAGGGCCAACAGATACGCAGTATTTT. Its protein product is CTSSQDWEAGGPTDTQYF.

In this sample, this clone turned up once. The rearrangement joins TRBV6-5 to TRBJ2-7; TRBD1 agrees at 7 bases. CDR3 length: 13 residues. CDR1 is MNHEY and CDR2 is SVGAGI in the germline V gene. V was pared by 6 bases and J by 7 bases, with 9 bases of the junction left unmatched. The CDR3: CASRNRGPGEQYF. CDR3 bases: TGTGCCAGCAGGAACAGGGGCCCGGGGGAGCAGTACTTC.

V gene TRBV3-1 (or the pseudogene TRBV3-2) combines with J gene TRBJ1-1; 7 nucleotides align to TRBD1. V trimming: 5 bases; J trimming: 0 bases; junction bases outside the gene matches: 3. Germline V gene lookup returns CDR1 LGHDT and CDR2 YNNKEL (reference sequence). CDR3 length: 14 amino acids. CDR3 sequence (DNA): TGTGCCAGCAGCACGGACAGGCTGAACACTGAAGCTTTCTTT. It specifies CASSTDRLNTEAFF.